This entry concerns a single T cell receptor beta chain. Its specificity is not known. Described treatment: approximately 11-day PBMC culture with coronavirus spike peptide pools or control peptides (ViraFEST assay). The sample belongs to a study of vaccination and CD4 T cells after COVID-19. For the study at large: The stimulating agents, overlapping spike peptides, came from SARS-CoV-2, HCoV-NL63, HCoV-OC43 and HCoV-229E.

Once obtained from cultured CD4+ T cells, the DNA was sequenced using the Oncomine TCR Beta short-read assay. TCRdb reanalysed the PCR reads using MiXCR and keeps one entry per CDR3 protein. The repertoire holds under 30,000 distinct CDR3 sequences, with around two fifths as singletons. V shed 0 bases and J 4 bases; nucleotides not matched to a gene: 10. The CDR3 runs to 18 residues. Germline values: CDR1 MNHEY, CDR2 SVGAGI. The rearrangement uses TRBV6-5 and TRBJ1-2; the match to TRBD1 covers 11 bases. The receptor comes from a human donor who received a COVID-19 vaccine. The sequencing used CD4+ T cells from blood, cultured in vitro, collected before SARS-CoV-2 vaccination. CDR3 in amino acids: CASSYSRGQGAGIYGYTF. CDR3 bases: TGTGCCAGCAGTTACTCCCGCGGACAGGGGGCGGGTATCTATGGCTACACCTTC.